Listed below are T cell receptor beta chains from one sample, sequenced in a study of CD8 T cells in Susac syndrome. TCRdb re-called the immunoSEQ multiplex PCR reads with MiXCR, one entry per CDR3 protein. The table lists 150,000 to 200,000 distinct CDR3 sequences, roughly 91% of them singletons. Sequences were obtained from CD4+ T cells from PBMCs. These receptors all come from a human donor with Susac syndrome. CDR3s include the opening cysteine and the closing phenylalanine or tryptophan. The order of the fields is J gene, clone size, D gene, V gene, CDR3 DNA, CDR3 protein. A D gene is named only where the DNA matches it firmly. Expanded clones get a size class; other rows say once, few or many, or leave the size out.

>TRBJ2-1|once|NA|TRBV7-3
TGTGCCAGCAGCAAAGCGGACAATGAGCAGTTCTTC
CASSKADNEQFF
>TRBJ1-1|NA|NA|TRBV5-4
TGTGCCAGCAGCCCGGACGACGGTGAAGCTTTCTTT
CASSPDDGEAFF
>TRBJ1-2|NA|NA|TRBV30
TGTGCCTGGAGCCCCGGACGAGATGGCTACACCTTC
CAWSPGRDGYTF
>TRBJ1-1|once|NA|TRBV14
TGTGCCAGCAGCCAACAGCGGACTGAAGCTTTCTTT
CASSQQRTEAFF
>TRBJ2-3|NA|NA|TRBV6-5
TGTGCCAGCAGTTACTCTAGCGGCACAGATACGCAGTATTTT
CASSYSSGTDTQYF
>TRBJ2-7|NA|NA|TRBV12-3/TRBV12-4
TGTGCCAGCAGTTTCTCCAGGACCACCTACGAGCAGTACTTC
CASSFSRTTYEQYF
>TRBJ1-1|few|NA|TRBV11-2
TGTGCCAGCAGCCTTAATGGCCGAAGGGCTTTCTTT
CASSLNGRRAFF
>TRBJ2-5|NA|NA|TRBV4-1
TGCGCCAGCAGCCAAGTCATCCGGACCGCCGAGGGAGAGACCCAGTACTTC
CASSQVIRTAEGETQYF
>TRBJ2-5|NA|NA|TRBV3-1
TGTGCCAGCAGCCAAGATCGTCGTCCTAGTGGGGAGACCCAGTACTTC
CASSQDRRPSGETQYF
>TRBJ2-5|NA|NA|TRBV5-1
TGCGCCAGCAGCTTCCAAGCTACAACCACAGGGACCCAAGAGACCCAGTACTTC
CASSFQATTTGTQETQYF
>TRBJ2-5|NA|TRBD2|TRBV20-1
TGCAGTGCTAACTCTCCGGCGACTAGCGTAGATGTCCAAGAGACCCAGTACTTC
CSANSPATSVDVQETQYF
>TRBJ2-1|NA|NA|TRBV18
TGTGCCAGCTCACCCAGAAACAATGAGCAGTTCTTC
CASSPRNNEQFF
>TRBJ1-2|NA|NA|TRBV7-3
TGTGCCAGCAGCCAAGGGCCGCCCTTTTCTGATGGCTACACCTTC
CASSQGPPFSDGYTF
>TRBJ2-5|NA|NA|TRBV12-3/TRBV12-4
TGTGCCAGCAGTTTTGTACAGGCTTCATTCCAAGAGACCCAGTACTTC
CASSFVQASFQETQYF
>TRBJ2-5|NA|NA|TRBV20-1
TGCAGTGCTAGAGGCCGGAGGGTAGAGACCCAGTACTTC
CSARGRRVETQYF
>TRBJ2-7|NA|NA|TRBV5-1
TGCGCCAGCAGCTTGGGGCCCCCCCCCAACTACGAGCAGTACTTC
CASSLGPPPNYEQYF
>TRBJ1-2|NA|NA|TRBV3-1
TGTGCCAGCAGCTCCTCATGGAGGGGCTACACCTTC
CASSSSWRGYTF
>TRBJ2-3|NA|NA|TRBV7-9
TGTGCCAGCAGCTTAGGAGTGAGCACAGATACGCAGTATTTT
CASSLGVSTDTQYF
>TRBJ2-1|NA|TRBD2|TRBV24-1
TGTGCCACCAGTGAGGCGCGGGAGTTCGTCCACAATGAGCAGTTCTTC
CATSEAREFVHNEQFF
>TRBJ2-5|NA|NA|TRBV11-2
TGTGCCAGCAGCTCGGGTGCTAGTTGGGAGACCCAGTACTTC
CASSSGASWETQYF
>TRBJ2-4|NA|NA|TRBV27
TGTGCCAGCAGTTTATATCCCCTGGCAGGGGAGAAAAACATTCAGTACTTC
CASSLYPLAGEKNIQYF
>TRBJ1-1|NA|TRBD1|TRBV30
TGTGCCTGGAGCCTACAGGGGGGGGACACTGAAGCTTTCTTT
CAWSLQGGDTEAFF
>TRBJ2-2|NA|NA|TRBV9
TGTGCCAGCAGCGTAGCTGGGGCTCCGAACACCGGGGAGCTGTTTTTT
CASSVAGAPNTGELFF
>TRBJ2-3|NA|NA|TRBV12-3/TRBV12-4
TGTGCCAGCAGTCCCACGGGACCCACAGATACGCAGTATTTT
CASSPTGPTDTQYF
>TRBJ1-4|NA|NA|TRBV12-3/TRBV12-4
TGTGCCAGCAGTCCCGCCAGGGAGGCTAATGAAAAACTGTTTTTT
CASSPAREANEKLFF
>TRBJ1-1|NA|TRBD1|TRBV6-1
TGTGCCAGCAGTGAAGTGGGGACAGCTGAAGCTTTCTTT
CASSEVGTAEAFF
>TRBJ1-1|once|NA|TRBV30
TGTGCCTGGATTATAGGACACAACACTGAAGCTTTCTTT
CAWIIGHNTEAFF
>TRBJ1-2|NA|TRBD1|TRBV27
TGTGCCAGCAGTTACAGGACAGGGGGTTTCTCTGGCTACACCTTC
CASSYRTGGFSGYTF
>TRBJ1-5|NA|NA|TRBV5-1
TGCGCCAGCAGCTTTGAGGGAAGAGATCAGCCCCAGCATTTT
CASSFEGRDQPQHF
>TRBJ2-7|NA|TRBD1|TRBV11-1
TGTGCCAGTACACGAGGGACAGGGGGGGAGCAGTACTTC
CASTRGTGGEQYF
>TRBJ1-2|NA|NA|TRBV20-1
TGTAGTGCTAGCGGCGGAAACTATGGCTACACCTTC
CSASGGNYGYTF
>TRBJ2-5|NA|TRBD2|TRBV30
TGTGCCTGGGGGACTAGCGGGGGGGTCGAGACCCAGTACTTC
CAWGTSGGVETQYF
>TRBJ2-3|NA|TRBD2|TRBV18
TGTGCCAGCTCACCACCGAACGGGAGGTCCACAGATACGCAGTATTTT
CASSPPNGRSTDTQYF
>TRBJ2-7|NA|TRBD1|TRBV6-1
TGTGCCAGCAGCGGGACAGGCCCCCGCGAGCAGTACTTC
CASSGTGPREQYF
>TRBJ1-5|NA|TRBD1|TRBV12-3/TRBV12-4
TGTGCCAGCAACAAACGGGACAGCCATCAGCCCCAGCATTTT
CASNKRDSHQPQHF
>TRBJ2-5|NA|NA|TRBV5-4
TGTGCCAGCAGGCTTTGGTACCAAGAGACCCAGTACTTC
CASRLWYQETQYF
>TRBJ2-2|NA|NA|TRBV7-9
TGTGCCAGCAGCTTAGTCCCCGGGATCATGGGCACCGGGGAGCTGTTTTTT
CASSLVPGIMGTGELFF